These 10 T cell receptor beta chains were sequenced from one sample in a study of blood T cell repertoires in COVID-19. Repertoires were generated with immunoSEQ multiplex PCR, while TCRdb's copy carries only in-frame clones and drops some. Of some 200,000 clones listed, roughly 87% were seen once; the top ten hold around 7%. The material sequenced was PBMCs or T cells enriched from blood (not recorded which). The receptors were gathered from a man aged 30 to 45 in a cohort exposed to, infected with or recovered from COVID-19 (not recorded which).

This clone occurred once. This chain uses TRBV12-3 or TRBV12-4 with TRBJ2-2; 7 nucleotides align to TRBD1. J gave up 6 bases and V 5 bases, and 3 bases lay outside the gene matches. The CDR3 covers 13 residues. As DNA, the CDR3 is TGTGCCAGCAGTCCTACAGGGGCCGGGGAGCTGTTTTTT. This gives the protein CASSPTGAGELFF.

The V and J genes are TRBV21-1 and TRBJ1-5; the table assigns TRBD1, which was not confirmed against the DNA. TRBV21-1 is shown as a pseudogene. This CDR3 comprises 15 residues. CDR3 sequence reads: CASSDRQGYNQPQHF. CDR3 sequence (DNA): TGTGCCAGCAGCGACCGACAGGGTTACAATCAGCCCCAGCATTTT.

Points on this clone: Other DNA sequences in this specimen translate into the identical CDR3. The chain employs TRBV12-3 or TRBV12-4 and TRBJ1-1; possible D gene TRBD1, 5 bases. V lost 6 bases and J lost 0, with 8 bases in between. The CDR3 covers 13 residues. CDR3: CASRDIMNTEAFF. The CDR3 DNA reads as TGTGCCAGCAGGGACATAATGAACACTGAAGCTTTCTTT.

V usage is TRBV7-2 and J usage is TRBJ2-1; 7 bases fit TRBD2. CDR1 and CDR2 from the germline V gene are SGHTA and FQGNSA. Germline trimming cut 0 bases from V and 10 bases from J; bases unmatched to any gene: 6. The CDR3 consists of 14 residues. Here the CDR3 DNA reads TGTGCCAGCAGCTTAGCAGGACGGGGGGAGGAGCAGTTCTTC. This translates into CASSLAGRGEEQFF.

V usage is TRBV19 and J usage is TRBJ1-2; D is unresolved. This CDR3 spans 15 amino acids. With 8 bases removed from V and 2 bases from J, the gap between germline ends came to 18 bases. Per the germline V gene, CDR1 is LNHDA and CDR2 is SQIVND (reference sequence). Here the CDR3 reads CASRSAALKNYGYTF. In DNA, the CDR3 is TGTGCCAGTCGGAGCGCAGCACTTAAAAACTATGGCTACACCTTC.

The chain is built from TRBV7-3 and TRBJ2-1, with 16 bases that match TRBD2. This CDR3 is built from 19 residues. The germline CDR1 and CDR2 sequences are SGHTA and FQGTGA. V dropped 2 bases and J dropped 2; count of bases not matched to a gene: 6. CDR3 in DNA: TGTGCCAGCAGCTTAGAGGGACTAGCGGGAGGGAGGGCCTACAATGAGCAGTTCTTC. Its translation: CASSLEGLAGGRAYNEQFF.

The CDR3, as DNA: TGTGCCAGTAGCGGATACCCGGGACAGGCCTTACTCCCCTATGGCTACACCTTC. As protein: CASSGYPGQALLPYGYTF. The V and J genes are TRBV19 and TRBJ1-2, with TRBD1 matching 8 bases. The CDR3 spans 18 residues. Germline V CDR1 and CDR2: LNHDA, SQIVND (reference sequence). V lost 6 bases to trimming and J lost 4 bases; unmatched junction nucleotides: 19.

This clone was detected only once. The gene calls are TRBV27 and TRBJ2-5; D may be TRBD2 (5 bases). Germline V lookup: CDR1 MNHEY, CDR2 SMNVEV (reference sequence). With 2 bases removed from V and 2 bases from J, the gap between germline ends came to 12 bases. The CDR3 covers 15 residues. DNA for the CDR3: TGTGCCAGCAGTTTAGGAGGACTGGGACAAGAGACCCAGTACTTC. Its translation is CASSLGGLGQETQYF.

The chain couples TRBV14 to TRBJ2-5, with TRBD2 identical over 11 bases. The ends lost 0 bases at V and 5 bases at J; junction bases unmatched: 11. Germline-derived CDR1 and CDR2 are SGHDN and FVKESK. There are 18 residues in the CDR3. For the CDR3, the DNA is TGTGCCAGCAGCCAAGAAGGGGCACTAGCGGGAGTAGTGGAGACCCAGTACTTC. This codes for CASSQEGALAGVVETQYF.

There are a few counts of this clone. The chain recombines TRBV7-2 with TRBJ1-4; D is perhaps TRBD1 (5 bases). The V gene's germline CDR1 is SGHTA and CDR2 FQGNSA. V was clipped by 1 base and J by 8 bases, with 14 bases between them. The CDR3 is made up of 15 amino acids. The CDR3 nucleotides are TGTGCCAGCAGCTTAGAAGGCAGGGCAGTGGAAAAACTGTTTTTT. Encoded protein: CASSLEGRAVEKLFF.